This is a list of T cell receptor beta chains from one sample in a study of patients and donors after allogeneic stem cell transplantation. TCRdb independently ran MiXCR on the RT-PCR reads; one entry per CDR3 protein. This sample has about a million distinct CDR3 sequences; 18% occur once, and the top ten carry approximately 5.9%. Specimen: blood, either unsorted or a sorted T cell fraction (not recorded which). These receptors came from a human donor who was either an allogeneic HSCT recipient or a stem cell or donor lymphocyte infusion donor (not recorded which). It is not recorded whose cells these are; they may come from a transplant donor. Each CDR3 is given with its conserved first and last residue. Fields, in order: CDR3 length, D gene, clone size, J gene, V gene, CDR3 DNA, CDR3 protein. D genes are given only for firm matches. Size tells how often a clone was seen (once, few, many) or the class of an expanded clone, and some rows leave it out.

CDR3 length: 15; D gene: TRBD2; clone size: many; J gene: TRBJ2-2; V gene: TRBV6-1; CDR3 DNA: TGTGCCAGCAGCCAACCGGGACTAGCGGTCCCGGAGCTGTTTTTT; CDR3 protein: CASSQPGLAVPELFF
CDR3 length: 14; D gene: TRBD1; clone size: .; J gene: TRBJ1-5; V gene: TRBV5-1; CDR3 DNA: TGCGCCAGCAGCCCAGGACAGGGTCTTCAGCCCCAGCATTTT; CDR3 protein: CASSPGQGLQPQHF
CDR3 length: 13; D gene: .; clone size: .; J gene: TRBJ1-1; V gene: TRBV7-8; CDR3 DNA: TGTGCCAGCCAGCCGGCCGGTAGCACTGAAGCTTTCTTT; CDR3 protein: CASQPAGSTEAFF
CDR3 length: 15; D gene: .; clone size: few; J gene: TRBJ2-7; V gene: TRBV5-1; CDR3 DNA: TGCGCCAGCAGCTTGGGCAGGTTCCTCGCTTACGAGCAGTACTTC; CDR3 protein: CASSLGRFLAYEQYF
CDR3 length: 14; D gene: TRBD1; clone size: few; J gene: TRBJ2-7; V gene: TRBV6-5; CDR3 DNA: TGTGCCAGCAGTTACGTGGACAGGACCTACGAGCAGTACTTC; CDR3 protein: CASSYVDRTYEQYF
CDR3 length: 15; D gene: .; clone size: few; J gene: TRBJ2-7; V gene: TRBV11-3; CDR3 DNA: TGTGCCAGCAGCCTCGGGACTCGGATTCCCTACGAGCAGTACTTC; CDR3 protein: CASSLGTRIPYEQYF
CDR3 length: 16; D gene: TRBD2; clone size: few; J gene: TRBJ2-3; V gene: TRBV5-5; CDR3 DNA: TGTGCCAGCAGCTCGGATTGGGGGGGTACCACAGATACGCAGTATTTT; CDR3 protein: CASSSDWGGTTDTQYF
CDR3 length: 14; D gene: .; clone size: few; J gene: TRBJ1-2; V gene: TRBV9; CDR3 DNA: TGTGCCAGCAGCGTAGGGTCGGGGACCTATGGCTACACCTTC; CDR3 protein: CASSVGSGTYGYTF
CDR3 length: 16; D gene: TRBD2; clone size: .; J gene: TRBJ2-3; V gene: TRBV10-3; CDR3 DNA: TGTGCCATCAGTGCCCCGGGACTAGCGGGCACAGATACGCAGTATTTT; CDR3 protein: CAISAPGLAGTDTQYF
CDR3 length: 15; D gene: .; clone size: .; J gene: TRBJ1-3; V gene: TRBV4-1; CDR3 DNA: TGCGCCAGCAGCCAACGGGGGGCGGTTGGAAACACCATATATTTT; CDR3 protein: CASSQRGAVGNTIYF
CDR3 length: 15; D gene: .; clone size: many; J gene: TRBJ1-1; V gene: TRBV5-1; CDR3 DNA: TGCGCCAGCAGCCAGAAGGGGAACCAGAACACTGAAGCTTTCTTT; CDR3 protein: CASSQKGNQNTEAFF
CDR3 length: 14; D gene: TRBD1; clone size: .; J gene: TRBJ1-2; V gene: TRBV4-1; CDR3 DNA: TGCGCCAGCAGCCCTACGGACAGGGAGGATGGCTACACCTTC; CDR3 protein: CASSPTDREDGYTF
CDR3 length: 12; D gene: .; clone size: many; J gene: TRBJ2-1; V gene: TRBV20-1; CDR3 DNA: TGCAGTGCTAGAGATGGCAAAATGGACTCACTCTTC; CDR3 protein: CSARDGKMDSLF
CDR3 length: 13; D gene: .; clone size: .; J gene: TRBJ1-3; V gene: TRBV7-9; CDR3 DNA: TGTGCCAGCAGCTTCACAGCTGGAAACACCATATATTTT; CDR3 protein: CASSFTAGNTIYF
CDR3 length: 14; D gene: .; clone size: .; J gene: TRBJ2-3; V gene: TRBV30; CDR3 DNA: TGTGCCTGGATTGCGGGGGCGCGCACAGATACGCAGTATTTT; CDR3 protein: CAWIAGARTDTQYF
CDR3 length: 14; D gene: .; clone size: .; J gene: TRBJ2-5; V gene: TRBV19; CDR3 DNA: TGTGCCAGTAGTCCAGGACCCCAGCGGGAGACCCAGTACTTC; CDR3 protein: CASSPGPQRETQYF
CDR3 length: 16; D gene: TRBD2; clone size: .; J gene: TRBJ2-1; V gene: TRBV20-1; CDR3 DNA: TGCAGTGCTAGAGATTTGCAGCGGGGGCAGTACAATGAGCAGTTCTTC; CDR3 protein: CSARDLQRGQYNEQFF
CDR3 length: 15; D gene: TRBD1; clone size: few; J gene: TRBJ1-2; V gene: TRBV6-2/TRBV6-3; CDR3 DNA: TGTGCCAGCAACCGTGACAGGGAGAAGGGCTATGGCTACACCTTC; CDR3 protein: CASNRDREKGYGYTF
CDR3 length: 19; D gene: TRBD2; clone size: .; J gene: TRBJ2-2; V gene: TRBV4-2; CDR3 DNA: TGTGCCAGCAGCCATTATAACATAGCGGGAGGGCTGAGCACCGGGGAGCTGTTTTTT; CDR3 protein: CASSHYNIAGGLSTGELFF
CDR3 length: 15; D gene: .; clone size: .; J gene: TRBJ1-2; V gene: TRBV24-1; CDR3 DNA: TGTGCCACCAGTGATTGGAGTGATCCATCCGGTGGCTACACCTTC; CDR3 protein: CATSDWSDPSGGYTF
CDR3 length: 15; D gene: TRBD1; clone size: .; J gene: TRBJ2-1; V gene: TRBV20-1; CDR3 DNA: TGCAGTGCTAGAGGCCAGGGGGCGCTCCTCGATGAGCAGTTCTTC; CDR3 protein: CSARGQGALLDEQFF
CDR3 length: 16; D gene: TRBD2; clone size: many; J gene: TRBJ2-1; V gene: TRBV5-1; CDR3 DNA: TGCGCCAGCAGCTTGGGTGGACTAGCGGGATACAATGAGCAGTTCTTC; CDR3 protein: CASSLGGLAGYNEQFF
CDR3 length: 14; D gene: TRBD1; clone size: .; J gene: TRBJ1-1; V gene: TRBV12-3/TRBV12-4; CDR3 DNA: TGTGCCAGCAGGACCTACAGGGGGCACACTGAAGCTTTCTTT; CDR3 protein: CASRTYRGHTEAFF
CDR3 length: 15; D gene: .; clone size: few; J gene: TRBJ1-1; V gene: TRBV10-2; CDR3 DNA: TGCGCCAGCAGCCACAGGGTGGGGATGAACACTGAAGCTTTCTTT; CDR3 protein: CASSHRVGMNTEAFF